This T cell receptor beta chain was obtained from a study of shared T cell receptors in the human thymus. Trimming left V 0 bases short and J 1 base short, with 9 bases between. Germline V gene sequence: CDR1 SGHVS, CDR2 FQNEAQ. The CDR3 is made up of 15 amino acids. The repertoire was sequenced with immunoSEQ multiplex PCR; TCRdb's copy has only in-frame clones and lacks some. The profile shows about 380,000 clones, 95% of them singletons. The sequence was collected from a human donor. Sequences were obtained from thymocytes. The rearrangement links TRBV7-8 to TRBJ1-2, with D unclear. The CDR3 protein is CASSLALMDNYGYTF. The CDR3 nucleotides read TGTGCCAGCAGCTTAGCGCTGATGGATAACTATGGCTACACCTTC.